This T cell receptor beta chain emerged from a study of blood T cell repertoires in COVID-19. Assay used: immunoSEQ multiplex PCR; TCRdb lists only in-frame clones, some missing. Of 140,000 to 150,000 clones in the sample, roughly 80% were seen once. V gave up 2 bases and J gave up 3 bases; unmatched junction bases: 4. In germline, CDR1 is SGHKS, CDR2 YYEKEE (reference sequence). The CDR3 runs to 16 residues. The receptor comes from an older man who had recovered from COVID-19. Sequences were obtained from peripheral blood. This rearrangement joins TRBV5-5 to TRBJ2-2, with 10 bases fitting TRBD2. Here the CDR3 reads CASSFLAGVDTGELFF. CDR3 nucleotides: TGTGCCAGCAGCTTTCTAGCGGGAGTCGACACCGGGGAGCTGTTTTTT. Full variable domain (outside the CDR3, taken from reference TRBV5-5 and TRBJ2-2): DAGVTQSPTHLIKTRGQQVTLRCSPISGHKSVSWYQQVLGQGPQFIFQYYEKEERGRGNFPDRFSARQFPNYSSELNVNALLLGDSALYLCASSFLAGVDTGELFFGEGSRLTVL.